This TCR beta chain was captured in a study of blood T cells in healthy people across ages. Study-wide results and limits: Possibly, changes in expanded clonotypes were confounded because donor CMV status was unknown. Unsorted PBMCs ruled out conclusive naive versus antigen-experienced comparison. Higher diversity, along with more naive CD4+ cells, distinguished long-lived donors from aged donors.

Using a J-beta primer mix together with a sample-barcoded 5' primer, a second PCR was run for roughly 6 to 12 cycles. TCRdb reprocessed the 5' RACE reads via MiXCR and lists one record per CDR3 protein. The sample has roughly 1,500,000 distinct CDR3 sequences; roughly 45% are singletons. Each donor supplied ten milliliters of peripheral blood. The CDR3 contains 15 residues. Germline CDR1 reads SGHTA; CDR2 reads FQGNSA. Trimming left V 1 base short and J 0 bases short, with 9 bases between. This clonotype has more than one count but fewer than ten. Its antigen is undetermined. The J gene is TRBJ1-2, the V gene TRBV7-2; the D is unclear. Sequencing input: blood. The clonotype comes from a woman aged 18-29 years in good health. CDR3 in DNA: TGTGCCAGCAGCTTAGTGCTAGAGTCTAACTATGGCTACACCTTC. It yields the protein CASSLVLESNYGYTF.